This T cell receptor beta chain was captured by sequencing in a study of CD4+ T cells in melanoma. Regarding the study as a whole: A reported correlation linked neoantigen-specific CD4+ T cells to CD8+, macrophage and B cell function. Diverse differentiation states were reported for melanoma neoantigen-specific CD4+ T cells.

Concerning this clone: Its antigen is unidentified.

Data came from immunoSEQ multiplex PCR; TCRdb stores just in-frame clones and leaves some out. The sample contains 15,000 to 20,000 clones, under 90% of which appear only once. CDR1 and CDR2 from the germline V gene are SGHVS and FNYEAQ. This CDR3 has 15 residues. V was clipped by 5 bases and J by 1 base, with 14 bases between them. The sequence came from a human donor with melanoma. The chain uses TRBV7-6 and TRBJ1-1; D unclear. The sequenced material came from cells from a culture (not recorded whether cultured in vitro). CDR3 DNA sequence: TGTGCCAGCAGCCGTTTCTCGTCCGGGAACACTGAAGCTTTCTTT. As protein: CASSRFSSGNTEAFF.